This TCR beta chain was documented in a study of identical twins. Notes on the study in general: Invariant cells of the MAIT and iNKT types might have partly distorted the zero-insertion analyses. Fewer insertions marked abundant cord blood beta clonotypes; young adult naive trended weakly, memory not at all.

This CDR3 is built from 14 residues. The ends lost 3 bases at V and 5 bases at J; junction bases unmatched: 8. Germline-derived CDR1 and CDR2 are SQVTM and ANQGSEA. This clonotype was found many times. Its target is unknown. With template switching, a universal primer site was added, and the cDNA carried unique molecular identifiers. MiXCR, run by TCRdb on the 5' RACE reads, gives a single entry per CDR3 protein. The data hold hundreds of thousands of distinct CDR3 sequences, with 8.6% observed a single time. The sample also formed part of further work on yellow fever vaccine responses in identical twins.

V usage is TRBV29-1 and J usage is TRBJ2-7; 9 nucleotides align to TRBD1. This receptor was identified in a woman between 18 and 29 years old in good health. The sequenced material came from PBMCs. The CDR3 sequence: CSVDVGQGYNEQYF. CDR3 nucleotides: TGCAGCGTTGATGTGGGACAGGGCTATAACGAGCAGTACTTC.